This entry lists 14 T cell receptor beta chains sequenced from one sample in a study of OX40 agonist ivuxolimab in advanced cancers. Libraries were prepared by immunoSEQ multiplex PCR; TCRdb keeps only in-frame clonotypes and omits some of them. The profile covers some 55,000 clones, with about 80% appearing a single time and approximately 4.4% taken by the ten largest. The material sequenced was CD4+ or CD8+ T cells sorted from blood, taken in a trial of the OX40 agonist ivuxolimab. Source of these receptors: an adult with an advanced solid tumor such as melanoma, head and neck, liver or kidney cancer.

The V and J genes are TRBV7-2 and TRBJ1-4, with D possibly being TRBD1 (6 bases). CDR1 is SGHTA, CDR2 FQGNSA, per germline. The CDR3 runs to 15 residues. Trimming removed 5 bases at V and 7 bases at J, with 17 bases between. This CDR3 is CASSQGGEDSEKLFF. For the CDR3, the DNA is TGTGCCAGCAGCCAAGGGGGTGAGGACAGTGAAAAACTGTTTTTT.

This clone was seen only once. This chain joins TRBV4-1 and TRBJ2-3; D is possibly TRBD2 (6 bases). The ends were cut back, 1 base at V and 6 bases at J, with 11 bases in the middle. The CDR3 has 14 residues. Germline V gives CDR1 MGHRA, CDR2 YSYEKL. For the CDR3, the DNA is TGCGCCAGCAGCCAAGGACTAGATCGGGATACGCAGTATTTT. Protein product: CASSQGLDRDTQYF.

V usage is TRBV21-1 and J usage is TRBJ2-7; the table names TRBD1, a call not compared with the DNA. TRBV21-1 is an annotated pseudogene. CDR3 size: 15 residues. The CDR3 DNA reads TGTGCCAGCAGCCCCGGCCCGGACATCATCTACGAGCAGTACTTC. It codes for CASSPGPDIIYEQYF.

The chain employs TRBV7-2 and TRBJ2-7, with 11 nucleotides matching TRBD1. The CDR3 contains 15 residues. V gave up 1 base and J gave up 1 base; unmatched junction bases: 0. Germline V lookup: CDR1 SGHTA, CDR2 FQGNSA. In nucleotides, the CDR3 is TGTGCCAGCAGCTTAGGGGACAGGGGGTCCTACGAGCAGTACTTC. Its protein product is CASSLGDRGSYEQYF.

The V call is TRBV9, the J call TRBJ2-2; D unclear. CDR1 is SGDLS, CDR2 YYNGEE, per germline. The CDR3 sequence is 12 residues long. V was shortened by 4 bases and J by 7 bases, with 8 bases between the two germline ends. The CDR3 DNA reads TGTGCCAGCAGCCCCCCGGGCGGGGAGCTGTTTTTT. It specifies CASSPPGGELFF.

The rearrangement uses TRBV7-2 and TRBJ2-4, with 7 bases that match TRBD2. The CDR3 runs 14 residues. The V segment lost 3 bases and the J segment 5 bases; nucleotides outside the gene matches: 4. Per the germline V gene, CDR1 is SGHTA and CDR2 is FQGNSA. The CDR3 reads CASSFSGGENIQYF. As DNA, the CDR3 is TGTGCCAGCAGCTTCTCGGGGGGAGAAAACATTCAGTACTTC.

The chain is built from TRBV28 and TRBJ2-7; TRBD1 might be the D (6 bases). The CDR3 extends over 14 amino acids. Germline V gene lookup returns CDR1 MDHEN and CDR2 SYDVKM. Trimming removed 1 base from V and 3 bases from J, with 10 bases in between. CDR3 residues: CASSLSGTFYEQYF. DNA for the CDR3: TGTGCCAGCAGTTTATCCGGGACATTCTACGAGCAGTACTTC.

This chain connects TRBV6-1 to TRBJ1-1, with TRBD1 matching 7 bases. CDR1 and CDR2 from the germline V gene are MNHNS and SASEGT. J gave up 2 bases and V 3 bases, and 12 bases lay outside the gene matches. The CDR3 runs 17 residues. CDR3 DNA sequence: TGTGCCAGCAGTGACCCGGGCACAGGGGTGTATAACACTGAAGCTTTCTTT. Translation gives CASSDPGTGVYNTEAFF.

The V call is TRBV10-3, the J call TRBJ2-3, with 7 nucleotides matching TRBD1. The V segment lost 3 bases and the J segment 0 bases; nucleotides outside the gene matches: 12. Germline V CDR1 and CDR2: ENHRY, SYGVKD. CDR3 length: 18 amino acids. CDR3 bases: TGTGCCATCAGTGAAACCGGGACAGCTCAGTTTAGCACAGATACGCAGTATTTT. It codes for CAISETGTAQFSTDTQYF.

This chain joins TRBV5-5 and TRBJ1-4, with 7 bases aligning to TRBD1. CDR3 length: 14 amino acids. V shed 2 bases, J shed 2 bases, and the junction held 0 bases outside the gene matches. Germline V CDR1 and CDR2: SGHKS, YYEKEE (reference sequence). As DNA, the CDR3 is TGTGCCAGCAGCTTACAGGGGACTAATGAAAAACTGTTTTTT. Translating gives CASSLQGTNEKLFF.

CDR3 DNA: TGCGCCAGCAGGGGGACAGATTCTAACTATGGCTACACCTTC. Encoded protein: CASRGTDSNYGYTF. The chain joins TRBV4-1 to TRBJ1-2; 7 nucleotides align to TRBD1. V shed 6 bases and J 0 bases; nucleotides not matched to a gene: 4. The CDR3 extends over 14 amino acids. Germline CDR1 MGHRA, CDR2 YSYEKL.

This rearrangement joins TRBV7-2 to TRBJ1-2; D possibly corresponds to TRBD1 (6 bases). CDR1 and CDR2 from the germline V gene are SGHTA and FQGNSA. This CDR3 is built from 12 residues. Trimming shortened V by 3 bases and J by 8 bases, and 10 bases separated the two germline ends. CDR3 protein: CASSFPGGGYTF. The CDR3 DNA follows: TGTGCCAGCAGCTTCCCTGGGGGCGGCTACACCTTC.

This chain connects TRBV7-2 to TRBJ2-7; the D is unclear. CDR1 is SGHTA, CDR2 FQGNSA, per germline. This CDR3 contains 15 residues. The V end was cut by 0 bases, the J end by 1 base, with 10 bases between. CDR3 sequence reads: CASSLAPDGSYEQYF. CDR3 DNA: TGTGCCAGCAGCTTAGCCCCGGACGGTTCCTACGAGCAGTACTTC.

This sequence joins TRBV6-5 and TRBJ1-1, with TRBD1 identical over 7 bases. Germline values: CDR1 MNHEY, CDR2 SVGAGI. V lost 5 bases, J lost 1 base, and 4 bases stayed unmatched. The CDR3 has 14 amino acids. CDR3 bases: TGTGCCAGCAGTCAACAGGGGCCGAACACTGAAGCTTTCTTT. Translation gives CASSQQGPNTEAFF.